Presented here are 30 T cell receptor beta chains from one specimen sequenced in a study of regulatory T cells in long-lasting Graves disease. Sample time point: persistent/refractory GD, antithyroid drugs over 5 years with positive TRAb. The authors made the TCR library using RNA they extracted from PBMCs. Researchers made TCR beta libraries by using iRepertoire HTBI primers and running Arm-PCR on CDR3 regions. TCRdb redid the calling of the multiplex PCR reads with MiXCR, one entry per CDR3 protein. The sample has roughly 430,000 distinct CDR3 sequences, 21% seen once. The sample consisted of peripheral blood mononuclear cells (PBMCs), taken when the disease was refractory, from a patient treated with antithyroid drugs. Source of these receptors: a female donor with Graves disease.

This clonotype was counted at least ten times. The chain is built from TRBV28 and TRBJ1-1; possible D gene TRBD1, 5 bases. The CDR3 has 14 amino acids. Germline CDR1 reads MDHEN; CDR2 reads SYDVKM. The V gene lost 3 bases and the J gene lost 4 bases, with 12 bases spanning the gap. The CDR3 region has the DNA TGTGCCAGCAGTTTTAGGGGCAGGGTCACTGAAGCTTTCTTT. Protein sequence: CASSFRGRVTEAFF.

Only a few counts were recorded for this clonotype. The chain is built from TRBV18 and TRBJ1-1; D unclear. The CDR3 covers 15 residues. The germline CDR1 and CDR2 sequences are KGHSH and LQKENI. V lost 3 bases and J 1 base, leaving 12 bases between the germline ends. Written as DNA, the CDR3 is TGTGCCAGCTCACCCAATAGGATAGGGAACACTGAAGCTTTCTTT. Translation: CASSPNRIGNTEAFF.

This clonotype was picked up many times. V usage is TRBV27 and J usage is TRBJ1-4, with D hard to call. Trimming shortened V by 1 base and J by 10 bases, and 10 bases separated the two germline ends. This CDR3 region has 13 residues. Germline loops: CDR1 MNHEY, CDR2 SMNVEV (reference sequence). The chain's CDR3 is CASSLFADGKLFF. The CDR3 DNA reads TGTGCCAGCAGTTTATTCGCAGATGGAAAACTGTTTTTT. The whole variable domain, filled in from reference TRBV27 and TRBJ1-4, reads EAQVTQNPRYLITVTGKKLTVTCSQNMNHEYMSWYRQDPGLGLRQIYYSMNVEVTDKGDVPEGYKVSRKEKRNFPLILESPSPNQTSLYFCASSLFADGKLFFGSGTQLSVL.

This clonotype was observed at least ten times. This chain uses TRBV2 with TRBJ2-5; D is unclear. CDR3 length: 15 amino acids. Germline assignment: CDR1 SNHLY and CDR2 FYNNEI. Trimming removed 4 bases from V and 0 bases from J, with 12 bases in between. This CDR3 is CASSVQNSYQETQYF. The CDR3, as DNA: TGTGCCAGCAGTGTGCAGAACTCGTACCAAGAGACCCAGTACTTC.

This clonotype has just a few counts. The chain carries TRBV20-1 and TRBJ1-4, with D unresolved. The ends were cut back, 6 bases at V and 3 bases at J, with 17 bases in the middle. The CDR3 consists of 15 residues. The germline CDR1 and CDR2 sequences are DFQATT and SNEGSKA (reference sequence). This CDR3 is CSARQGMLSNEKLFF. CDR3 nucleotides: TGCAGTGCACGACAAGGGATGCTTTCTAATGAAAAACTGTTTTTT.

This clonotype was counted many times. The chain is built from TRBV27 and TRBJ2-4; tentative D call: TRBD1 (5 bases). Germline V gives CDR1 MNHEY, CDR2 SMNVEV (reference sequence). V lost 3 bases, J lost 0 bases, and 12 bases lay in between. The length of the CDR3 is 16 residues. CDR3 DNA: TGTGCCAGCAGTTTGACAGAACTGCTAGCCAAAAACATTCAGTACTTC. This translates into CASSLTELLAKNIQYF.

This chain links TRBV5-4 with TRBJ2-7; 9 nucleotides agree with TRBD1. Germline CDR1 SGHNT, CDR2 YYREEE (reference sequence). Germline trimming cut 5 bases from V and 3 bases from J; bases unmatched to any gene: 9. CDR3 length: 15 amino acids. CDR3 DNA sequence: TGTGCCAGCAGTCCTTTAGGGACAGGGATCTACGAGCAGTACTTC. Amino acid sequence: CASSPLGTGIYEQYF.

The table lists this clonotype with many counts. This chain uses TRBV28 with TRBJ1-5; no reliable D call. In germline, CDR1 is MDHEN, CDR2 SYDVKM. Trimming took off 3 bases at V and 0 bases at J, with 9 bases between the two ends. This CDR3 has 15 amino acids. The CDR3 here is CASSLNSYSNQPQHF. In DNA, the CDR3 is TGTGCCAGCAGTTTGAACTCTTATAGCAATCAGCCCCAGCATTTT.

Note on this clonotype: One end of the junction does not line up with germline, which may come from a read error. The chain uses TRBV6-1 and TRBJ1-2; D gene ambiguous. From germline, CDR1 is MNHNS and CDR2 SASEGT. CDR3 size: 13 residues. The CDR3 sequence is CASSQTLSYGYTF. In DNA, the CDR3 is TGCGCCAGCAGCCAGACCCTCTCCTATGGCTACACCTTC.

Points on this clonotype: At one end the junction does not follow the germline gene, possibly because of a read error. V gene TRBV28 combines with J gene TRBJ2-1; D uncertain. Per germline, CDR1 MDHEN and CDR2 SYDVKM. CDR3 length equals 14 residues. The CDR3 region has the DNA TGCGCCAGCAGCCCCCAATATACCCGCAATGAGCAGTTCTTC. Its protein product is CASSPQYTRNEQFF.

This clonotype has ten or more counts. The chain is built from TRBV3-1 and TRBJ1-1; D is uncertain. Germline CDR1 is LGHDT and CDR2 is YNNKEL (reference sequence). This CDR3 has 15 residues. Trimming removed 3 bases from V and 2 bases from J, with 13 bases in between. CDR3 DNA: TGTGCCAGCAGCCAGACGACGGAAAAAAACACTGAAGCTTTCTTT. The encoded protein is CASSQTTEKNTEAFF.

V and J are TRBV19 and TRBJ2-5; a weak D match, TRBD1 (6 bases). This CDR3 has 16 residues. Per germline, CDR1 LNHDA and CDR2 SQIVND (reference sequence). The germline V and J ends were trimmed by 4 bases and 3 bases, with 18 bases remaining between them. CDR3 bases: TGTGCCAGTAGTAGGAAAGGCGTCAGGGGAAAAGAGACCCAGTACTTC. Protein sequence: CASSRKGVRGKETQYF.

This clonotype was counted between two and nine times. V usage is TRBV19 and J usage is TRBJ2-7, with D perhaps TRBD2 (6 bases). The CDR3 is 15 residues long. Trimming took 4 bases from V and 0 from J, leaving 13 bases between them. The germline gives CDR1 LNHDA, CDR2 SQIVND (reference sequence). The CDR3 nucleotides read TGTGCCAGTAGTAGAGGGACTTTGGACTCCTACGAGCAGTACTTC. Residues: CASSRGTLDSYEQYF.

In its sample, this clonotype was seen a few times. The chain has TRBV24-1 and TRBJ1-1; the D gene is possibly TRBD1 (5 bases). Germline-derived CDR1 and CDR2 are KGHDR and SFDVKD. CDR3 length: 12 amino acids. V gave up 3 bases and J gave up 7 bases, with 8 bases separating them. CDR3 bases: TGTGCCACCAGTGATGGCACAGGTGAAGCTTTCTTT. This gives the protein CATSDGTGEAFF.

This clonotype was counted at least ten times. V gene TRBV28 combines with J gene TRBJ2-7; TRBD1 matches 7 bases. The junction had 10 bases not matched to a gene; V was cut back by 5 bases and J by 3 bases. The CDR3 extends over 15 amino acids. CDR1 and CDR2 from the germline V gene are MDHEN and SYDVKM. The CDR3 coding sequence is TGTGCCAGCAGTGCCGATGACAGGGAGTTCTACGAGCAGTACTTC. Its translation: CASSADDREFYEQYF.

Many counts were recorded for this clonotype. The chain combines TRBV3-1 with TRBJ2-5, with TRBD2 matching 11 bases. The CDR3 covers 17 residues. The germline gives CDR1 LGHDT, CDR2 YNNKEL (reference sequence). Germline trimming cut 1 base from V and 3 bases from J; bases unmatched to any gene: 7. The CDR3 DNA is TGTGCCAGCAGCCAAGGAGGGACTAGCGGAGCGGAAGAGACCCAGTACTTC. Its protein product is CASSQGGTSGAEETQYF.

In its sample, this clonotype was seen a few times. The CDR3 sequence is CASSNWDRRQPQHF. For the CDR3, the DNA is TGTGCCAGTAGTAATTGGGACAGGAGACAGCCCCAGCATTTT. The rearrangement uses TRBV19 and TRBJ1-5; 8 bases match TRBD1. CDR3 length: 14 residues. The germline gives CDR1 LNHDA, CDR2 SQIVND (reference sequence). With 4 bases clipped from V and 7 bases from J, the junction kept 6 bases outside the gene matches.

This clonotype was recorded at least ten times. The chain is built from TRBV6-1 and TRBJ1-3, with D possibly being TRBD1 (5 bases). V lost 8 bases to trimming and J lost 0 bases, with 11 bases between them. This CDR3 contains 14 residues. Germline CDR1 MNHNS, CDR2 SASEGT. CDR3 protein: CASATGDSGNTIYF. DNA of the CDR3: TGTGCCAGCGCAACAGGCGACTCTGGAAACACCATATATTTT.

This clonotype has just a few counts. The chain is built from TRBV2 and TRBJ2-3; D remains ambiguous. Germline V gene data show CDR1 as SNHLY and CDR2 as FYNNEI. The CDR3 runs 12 residues. The V end lost 6 bases, the J end lost 2 bases, and 6 bases lay between the germline ends. CDR3 protein: CASRGNTDTQYF. DNA for the CDR3: TGTGCCAGCAGGGGGAACACAGATACGCAGTATTTT. The complete variable domain, with remaining parts taken from reference TRBV2 and TRBJ2-3, reads EPEVTQTPSHQVTQMGQEVILRCVPISNHLYFYWYRQILGQKVEFLVSFYNNEISEKSEIFDDQFSVERPDGSNFTLKIRSTKLEDSAMYFCASRGNTDTQYFGPGTRLTVL.

This clonotype appeared a few times. This chain connects TRBV5-8 to TRBJ1-5, with D hard to call. The germline V gene has CDR1 SGHTS and CDR2 YDEGEE. Trimming took 0 bases from V and 5 from J, leaving 9 bases between them. This CDR3 is 14 amino acids long. The DNA for the CDR3 is TGTGCCAGCAGCTTGGACAACAGCGATCAGCCCCAGCATTTT. As protein: CASSLDNSDQPQHF.

The rearrangement links TRBV5-1 to TRBJ1-5; D is unclear. Germline V gives CDR1 SGHRS, CDR2 YFSETQ. The CDR3 covers 14 residues. The germline V and J ends were trimmed by 5 bases and 10 bases, with 19 bases remaining between them. The CDR3 DNA is TGCGCCAGCAGACTTGAAGGTGCCGGGTCACCCCAGCATTTT. Translated: CASRLEGAGSPQHF.

This clonotype came up a few times. V usage is TRBV6-5 and J usage is TRBJ2-7, with D perhaps matching TRBD2 (6 bases). Germline CDR1 is MNHEY and CDR2 is SVGAGI. This CDR3 has 15 residues. V lost 2 bases, J lost 5 bases, and 16 bases lay in between. The CDR3 protein is CASSYPLGGIHEQYF. CDR3 sequence (DNA): TGTGCCAGCAGTTACCCGTTAGGAGGGATCCACGAGCAGTACTTC.

This clonotype has a count of ten or more. This chain connects TRBV28 to TRBJ1-5; D remains unclear. Trimming took 7 bases from V and 1 from J, leaving 11 bases between them. CDR3 length: 14 residues. Germline CDR1 MDHEN, CDR2 SYDVKM. CDR3 sequence (DNA): TGTGCCAGCACCCCGCGCGGGAGCAATCAGCCCCAGCATTTT. Amino acid sequence: CASTPRGSNQPQHF.

The rearrangement uses TRBV4-2 and TRBJ1-2; 11 nucleotides agree with TRBD1. J was trimmed by 8 bases and V by 0 bases; bases with no gene match: 8. The germline gives CDR1 LGHNA, CDR2 YNFKEQ. The CDR3 is made up of 16 amino acids. The DNA of the CDR3 is TGTGCCAGCAGCCAAGATCTCGGACAGGGGGCGGCGGGCTACACCTTC. It yields the protein CASSQDLGQGAAGYTF.

This clonotype has at least ten counts. The DNA of the CDR3 is TGTGCCAGCACCCTACTAGGAACAGGGGTCGAGCAGTACTTC. Translated: CASTLLGTGVEQYF. The chain uses TRBV28 and TRBJ2-7; 7 nucleotides agree with TRBD1. This CDR3 is 14 amino acids long. The V segment lost 7 bases and the J segment 6 bases; nucleotides outside the gene matches: 12. The germline V gene has CDR1 MDHEN and CDR2 SYDVKM. Full variable domain (missing parts from reference TRBV28 and TRBJ2-7): DVKVTQSSRYLVKRTGEKVFLECVQDMDHENMFWYRQDPGLGLRLIYFSYDVKMKEKGDIPEGYSVSREKKERFSLILESASTNQTSMYLCASTLLGTGVEQYFGPGTRLTVT.

The chain carries TRBV7-9 and TRBJ2-3; 10 nucleotides agree with TRBD1. Germline lookup yields CDR1 SEHNR and CDR2 FQNEAQ (reference sequence). This CDR3 is 16 amino acids long. Losses at the gene ends were 5 bases for V and 2 bases for J; bases not matched to a gene: 7. The DNA for the CDR3 is TGTGCCAGCAGCCTCAGGACAGGGGGTGACACAGATACGCAGTATTTT. As protein: CASSLRTGGDTDTQYF.

The rearrangement links TRBV30 to TRBJ1-2, with D perhaps matching TRBD1 (6 bases). Germline CDR1 GTSNPN, CDR2 SVGIG (reference sequence). Trimming took 1 base from V and 3 from J, leaving 9 bases between them. This CDR3 has 13 amino acids. CDR3 residues: CAWSAGTHYGYTF. The DNA for the CDR3 is TGTGCCTGGAGTGCGGGGACACACTATGGCTACACCTTC.

The gene calls are TRBV2 and TRBJ2-3; the D call may be TRBD1 or TRBD2 (5 bases each). The CDR3 runs to 14 residues. The germline V and J ends were trimmed by 3 bases and 8 bases, with 15 bases remaining between them. Looked up from germline, CDR1 is SNHLY and CDR2 is FYNNEI. For the CDR3, the DNA is TGTGCCAGCAGTGAGAGAGCTCCGGGGCCTACGCAGTATTTT. It translates to CASSERAPGPTQYF. Variable domain in full (rest from reference TRBV2 and TRBJ2-3): EPEVTQTPSHQVTQMGQEVILRCVPISNHLYFYWYRQILGQKVEFLVSFYNNEISEKSEIFDDQFSVERPDGSNFTLKIRSTKLEDSAMYFCASSERAPGPTQYFGPGTRLTVL.

The rearrangement uses TRBV6-5 and TRBJ2-4; 7 positions match TRBD1. The V gene end was trimmed by 4 bases and the J gene end by 1 base; junction bases not matched to a gene: 7. Per germline, CDR1 MNHEY and CDR2 SVGAGI. CDR3 length: 16 amino acids. CDR3 residues: CASSSDATGAKNIQYF. DNA of the CDR3: TGTGCCAGCAGTTCCGACGCGACAGGGGCCAAAAACATTCAGTACTTC.

About this clonotype itself: One end of the junction varies from germline; a read error may be responsible. V usage is TRBV19 and J usage is TRBJ1-5; D is undetermined. There are 14 residues in the CDR3. Germline CDR1 is LNHDA and CDR2 is SQIVND (reference sequence). The chain's CDR3 is CASSVDARNQPQHF. The DNA of the CDR3 is TGTGCCAGTAGTGTAGACGCCCGAAATCAGCCCCAGCATTTT. Full variable domain (outside the CDR3, taken from reference TRBV19 and TRBJ1-5): DGGITQSPKYLFRKEGQNVTLSCEQNLNHDAMYWYRQDPGQGLRLIYYSQIVNDFQKGDIAEGYSVSREKKESFPLTVTSAQKNPTAFYLCASSVDARNQPQHFGDGTRLSIL.